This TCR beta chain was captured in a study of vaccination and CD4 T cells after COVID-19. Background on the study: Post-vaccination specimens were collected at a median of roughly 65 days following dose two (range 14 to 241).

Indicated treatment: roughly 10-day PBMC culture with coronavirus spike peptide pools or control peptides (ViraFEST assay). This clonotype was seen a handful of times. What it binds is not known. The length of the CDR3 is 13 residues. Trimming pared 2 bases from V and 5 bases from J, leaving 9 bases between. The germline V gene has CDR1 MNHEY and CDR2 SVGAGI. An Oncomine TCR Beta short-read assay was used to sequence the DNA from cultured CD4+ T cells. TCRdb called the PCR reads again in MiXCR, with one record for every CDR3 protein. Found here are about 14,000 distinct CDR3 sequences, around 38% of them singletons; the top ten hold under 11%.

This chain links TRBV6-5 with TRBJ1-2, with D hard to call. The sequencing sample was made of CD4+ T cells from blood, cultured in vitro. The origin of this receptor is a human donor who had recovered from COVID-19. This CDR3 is CASSYAQSYGYTF. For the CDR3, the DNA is TGTGCCAGCAGTTACGCCCAGTCATATGGCTACACCTTC.